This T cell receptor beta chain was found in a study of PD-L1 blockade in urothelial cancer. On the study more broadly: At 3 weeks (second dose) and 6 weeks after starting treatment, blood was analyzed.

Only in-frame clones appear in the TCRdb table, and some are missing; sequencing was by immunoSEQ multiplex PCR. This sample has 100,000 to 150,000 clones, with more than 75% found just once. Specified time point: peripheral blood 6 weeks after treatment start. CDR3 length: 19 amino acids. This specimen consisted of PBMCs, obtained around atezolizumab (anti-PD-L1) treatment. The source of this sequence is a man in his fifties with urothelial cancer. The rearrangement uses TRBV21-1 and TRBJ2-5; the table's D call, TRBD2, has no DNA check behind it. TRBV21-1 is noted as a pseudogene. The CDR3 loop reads CASSKEGARGRAAVKTQYF. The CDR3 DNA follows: TGTGCCAGCAGCAAAGAAGGGGCTCGCGGGAGGGCCGCGGTAAAGACCCAGTACTTC.